Below are 31 T cell receptor beta chains sequenced from a single sample in a study of T-cell memory formation after mild COVID-19. TCRdb reprocessed the 5' RACE reads with MiXCR, giving one entry per CDR3 protein. The profile shows 200,000 or so distinct CDR3 sequences, 9% to 10% of them singletons. Sequencing input: PBMCs or a T cell subset sorted from them (not recorded which). The receptors were sampled from a man between 18 and 29 years old who had mild COVID-19 (a few samples of this study predate the infection). Cell type and time point are not known.

The genes are TRBV2 and TRBJ1-5; no definite D call. Germline loops: CDR1 SNHLY, CDR2 FYNNEI. The V end was cut by 8 bases, the J end by 7 bases, with 12 bases between. This CDR3 contains 12 residues. CDR3 amino acids: CASERSGQPQHF. The CDR3 coding sequence is TGTGCCAGCGAACGATCCGGCCAGCCCCAGCATTTT. Full variable domain (outside the CDR3, taken from reference TRBV2 and TRBJ1-5): EPEVTQTPSHQVTQMGQEVILRCVPISNHLYFYWYRQILGQKVEFLVSFYNNEISEKSEIFDDQFSVERPDGSNFTLKIRSTKLEDSAMYFCASERSGQPQHFGDGTRLSIL.

V usage is TRBV20-1 and J usage is TRBJ2-5; tentative D call: TRBD2 (5 bases). CDR1 is DFQATT, CDR2 SNEGSKA, per germline (reference sequence). This CDR3 is built from 13 residues. Between the trimmed V and J ends, which lost 3 bases and 1 base, there was a span of 9 bases. The CDR3 loop reads CSASWLAQETQYF. The CDR3 DNA reads TGCAGTGCTAGTTGGCTAGCCCAAGAGACCCAGTACTTC.

This clonotype occurred a few times. In DNA, the CDR3 is TGTGCCAGCAGCTCCGGCCAAAATGAGCAGTTCTTC. Translation gives CASSSGQNEQFF. The chain links TRBV11-1 to TRBJ2-1, with unresolved D. Germline V gene sequence: CDR1 SGHAT, CDR2 FQDESV (reference sequence). The length of the CDR3 is 12 residues. The V and J ends lost 4 bases and 7 bases respectively, with 8 bases between them.

The V and J genes are TRBV20-1 and TRBJ1-2; no definite D call. Trimming removed 3 bases at V and 8 bases at J, with 7 bases between. This CDR3 has 10 residues. Germline V gene lookup returns CDR1 DFQATT and CDR2 SNEGSKA (reference sequence). The CDR3 sequence is CSARVGGYTF. The CDR3 coding sequence is TGCAGTGCTAGGGTTGGAGGCTACACCTTC.

This clonotype was seen repeatedly, ten times or more. CDR3 sequence (DNA): TGTGCCAGCGCCACTATCCTCGAAGGGAATGAGCAGTTCTTC. It codes for CASATILEGNEQFF. This chain links TRBV12-3 or TRBV12-4 with TRBJ2-1; D is undetermined. The CDR3 sequence is 14 residues long. Trimming stripped 8 bases from V and 7 bases from J, with 18 bases between.

The V call is TRBV7-3, the J call TRBJ2-1; D tentatively reads TRBD1 or TRBD2 (6 bases each). CDR3 size: 15 residues. Germline V gene lookup returns CDR1 SGHTA and CDR2 FQGTGA. The V end lost 5 bases, the J end lost 2 bases, and 13 bases lay between the germline ends. As DNA, the CDR3 is TGTGCCAGCAGCCCCACCGGGGGCCCCTACAATGAGCAGTTCTTC. Encoded protein: CASSPTGGPYNEQFF.

In this sample, this clonotype turned up a few times. This sequence joins TRBV7-6 and TRBJ2-1; 8 nucleotides agree with TRBD1. With 5 bases clipped from V and 6 bases from J, the junction kept 12 bases outside the gene matches. CDR1 and CDR2 (germline): SGHVS, FNYEAQ. This CDR3 is built from 16 residues. CDR3 sequence (DNA): TGTGCCAGCAGCCCGCCGGGACAGGTCCTTACCAATGAGCAGTTCTTC. This codes for CASSPPGQVLTNEQFF. Filled out from reference TRBV7-6 and TRBJ2-1, the complete variable domain reads GAGVSQSPRYKVTKRGQDVALRCDPISGHVSLYWYRQALGQGPEFLTYFNYEAQQDKSGLPNDRFSAERPEGSISTLTIQRTEQRDSAMYRCASSPPGQVLTNEQFFGPGTRLTVL.

V is TRBV5-1 and J is TRBJ1-2, with a weak D call TRBD1 (6 bases). There are 15 residues in the CDR3. Germline lookup yields CDR1 SGHRS and CDR2 YFSETQ. V was pared by 4 bases and J by 7 bases, with 20 bases between. The CDR3 coding sequence is TGCGCCAGCAGCCAGCCCACAGGGATGAGATCTGGCTACACCTTC. Its translation is CASSQPTGMRSGYTF.

In this sample, this clonotype turned up many times. The chain couples TRBV5-1 to TRBJ2-5, with 9 bases fitting TRBD2. V gave up 1 base and J gave up 4 bases; unmatched junction bases: 2. The CDR3 length is 14 residues. Germline CDR1 reads SGHRS; CDR2 reads YFSETQ. Here the CDR3 DNA reads TGCGCCAGCAGCTTGATAGCGGGGGTAGAGACCCAGTACTTC. This codes for CASSLIAGVETQYF.

This clonotype has more than one count but fewer than ten. The chain employs TRBV6-5 and TRBJ1-5, with a possible D match to TRBD1 (5 bases). Trimming stripped 4 bases from V and 4 bases from J, with 11 bases between. Germline CDR1 and CDR2: MNHEY and SVGAGI. The CDR3 has 14 residues. The DNA for the CDR3 is TGTGCCAGCAGTTTGTATAGACAGAATCAGCCCCAGCATTTT. This sequence encodes CASSLYRQNQPQHF.

This chain uses TRBV7-2 with TRBJ2-3, with TRBD2 matching 7 bases. The J segment lost 6 bases and the V segment lost 8 bases, leaving 11 bases of the junction unmatched. The CDR3 is 14 residues long. Germline CDR1 and CDR2: SGHTA and FQGNSA. CDR3 loop: CASSSVTRGDTQYF. The CDR3, as DNA: TGTGCCAGCTCCTCCGTTACGCGGGGGGATACGCAGTATTTT.

The chain recombines TRBV20-1 with TRBJ2-1; 12 bases match TRBD2. Looked up from germline, CDR1 is DFQATT and CDR2 is SNEGSKA (reference sequence). V trimming: 6 bases; J trimming: 0 bases; junction bases outside the gene matches: 18. The length of the CDR3 is 20 residues. The CDR3 region is CSAKGSGGLAGPSSYNEQFF. Written as DNA, the CDR3 is TGCAGTGCCAAGGGATCCGGTGGACTAGCGGGGCCAAGCTCCTACAATGAGCAGTTCTTC.

This clonotype occurred many times. The chain couples TRBV7-8 to TRBJ2-3, with 7 bases lining up with TRBD1. The CDR3 has 14 amino acids. Germline V gene lookup returns CDR1 SGHVS and CDR2 FQNEAQ. V was pared by 2 bases and J by 4 bases, with 3 bases of the junction left unmatched. The CDR3 loop is CASSLSTGADTQYF. DNA for the CDR3: TGTGCCAGCAGCTTATCAACAGGGGCAGATACGCAGTATTTT.

This clonotype showed up just a few times. This chain connects TRBV5-1 to TRBJ1-6; D is possibly TRBD1 (6 bases). CDR1 is SGHRS, CDR2 YFSETQ, per germline. The germline V and J ends were trimmed by 3 bases and 8 bases, with 15 bases remaining between them. This CDR3 contains 15 residues. CDR3 loop: CASSSRVGGDSPLHF. For the CDR3, the DNA is TGCGCCAGCAGCTCGCGCGTGGGGGGCGATTCACCCCTCCACTTT.

This clonotype was seen repeatedly, ten times or more. The chain has TRBV4-3 and TRBJ1-5, with unresolved D. Per the germline V gene, CDR1 is LGHNA and CDR2 is YSLEER. CDR3 length: 14 residues. V lost 4 bases, J lost 5 bases, and 12 bases lay in between. The CDR3 region has the DNA TGCGCCAGCAGCCTCTCCCGGGGAGATCAGCCCCAGCATTTT. It is translated as CASSLSRGDQPQHF.

The rearrangement uses TRBV5-4 and TRBJ2-5; the D is unclear. Germline CDR1 and CDR2: SGHNT and YYREEE (reference sequence). V was shortened by 3 bases and J by 5 bases, with 20 bases between the two germline ends. The CDR3 is 16 residues long. The CDR3 DNA reads TGTGCCAGCAGCTCAGATATAACCTCGGGTTGGGAGACCCAGTACTTC. This translates into CASSSDITSGWETQYF.

This clonotype turned up a few times. The chain combines TRBV12-5 with TRBJ1-5; maybe TRBD1 (5 bases). This CDR3 spans 17 amino acids. V lost 0 bases to trimming and J lost 2 bases, with 14 bases between them. Germline assignment: CDR1 LGHNT and CDR2 FRNRAP. DNA of the CDR3: TGTGCTAGTGGTTTGGTACTGGGGGGACGAGGCAATCAGCCCCAGCATTTT. This encodes CASGLVLGGRGNQPQHF.

This clonotype was observed many times. The J gene is TRBJ1-6, the V gene TRBV5-1; D gene ambiguous. The CDR3 loop spans 13 amino acids. The V gene's germline CDR1 is SGHRS and CDR2 YFSETQ. V shed 4 bases and J shed 8 bases, with 10 bases lying between them. CDR3 in DNA: TGCGCCAGCAGCACCCTCCTAGATTCACCCCTCCACTTT. This gives the protein CASSTLLDSPLHF. Full variable domain (rest looked up from reference TRBV5-1 and TRBJ1-6): KAGVTQTPRYLIKTRGQQVTLSCSPISGHRSVSWYQQTPGQGLQFLFEYFSETQRNKGNFPGRFSGRQFSNSRSEMNVSTLELGDSALYLCASSTLLDSPLHFGNGTRLTVT.

This clonotype was seen a few times. This chain joins TRBV9 and TRBJ1-2, with 9 positions matching TRBD1. The V and J ends lost 3 bases and 6 bases, in that order; junction bases with no gene match: 6. This CDR3 region has 14 residues. Germline V gene lookup returns CDR1 SGDLS and CDR2 YYNGEE. The CDR3: CASSERDRGNGYTF. CDR3 DNA sequence: TGTGCCAGCAGCGAGAGAGACAGGGGGAATGGCTACACCTTC.

This clonotype was counted a few times. The chain joins TRBV20-1 to TRBJ1-2; 7 nucleotides line up with TRBD1. The V gene end was trimmed by 4 bases and the J gene end by 2 bases; junction bases not matched to a gene: 7. The CDR3 loop spans 14 amino acids. Germline V CDR1 and CDR2: DFQATT, SNEGSKA (reference sequence). CDR3 nucleotides: TGCAGTGCTACGCCCGGGACAGCCAACTATGGCTACACCTTC. Protein sequence: CSATPGTANYGYTF.

This clonotype was observed a handful of times. The V and J genes are TRBV7-2 and TRBJ2-2; a weak D match, TRBD2 (7 bases). The CDR3 is 12 residues long. V was cut by 1 base and J by 14 bases, with 11 bases left in between. Germline lookup yields CDR1 SGHTA and CDR2 FQGNSA. The CDR3 DNA reads TGTGCCAGCAGCTTAGATAGGGGGGGACTGTTTTTT. Amino acid sequence: CASSLDRGGLFF. The full variable domain, rest sourced from reference TRBV7-2 and TRBJ2-2, is GAGVSQSPSNKVTEKGKDVELRCDPISGHTALYWYRQSLGQGLEFLIYFQGNSAPDKSGLPSDRFSAERTGGSVSTLTIQRTQQEDSAVYLCASSLDRGGLFFGEGSRLTVL.

The sample holds a few counts of this clonotype. The J gene is TRBJ1-3, the V gene TRBV5-4; D uncertain. CDR1 is SGHNT and CDR2 is YYREEE in the germline V gene (reference sequence). Trimming pared 10 bases from V and 5 bases from J, leaving 19 bases between. The CDR3 runs to 14 residues. CDR3: CAFVEGFRRNTIYF. The CDR3 region has the DNA TGTGCCTTCGTGGAGGGATTCCGGAGAAACACCATATATTTT.

The chain links TRBV12-3 or TRBV12-4 to TRBJ2-3; 11 nucleotides agree with TRBD2. The V segment lost 1 base and the J segment 5 bases; nucleotides outside the gene matches: 8. This CDR3 is 17 amino acids long. DNA of the CDR3: TGTGCCAGCAGTTTAGGTCTAGCGGGGGGCGGTGGAGATACGCAGTATTTT. Residues: CASSLGLAGGGGDTQYF.

This clonotype came up a few times. V gene TRBV7-6 combines with J gene TRBJ2-7; 8 nucleotides align to TRBD1. Germline loops: CDR1 SGHVS, CDR2 FNYEAQ. V was clipped by 5 bases and J by 6 bases; unmatched bases: 6. The CDR3 runs to 13 residues. The CDR3 nucleotides read TGTGCCAGCAGCACCAGGACAGGGACCGAGCAGTACTTC. This sequence encodes CASSTRTGTEQYF.

The chain recombines TRBV7-2 with TRBJ1-4; no clear D. V was pared by 2 bases and J by 7 bases, with 11 bases between. CDR1 and CDR2 from the germline V gene are SGHTA and FQGNSA. This CDR3 has 14 residues. The CDR3 is CASSLNWETEKLFF. The CDR3, as DNA: TGTGCCAGCAGCTTAAATTGGGAGACTGAAAAACTGTTTTTT.

This clonotype appeared a few times. The J gene is TRBJ1-1, the V gene TRBV20-1; TRBD1 is a possible D gene (6 bases). Germline values: CDR1 DFQATT, CDR2 SNEGSKA (reference sequence). With 3 bases removed from V and 3 bases from J, the gap between germline ends came to 8 bases. This CDR3 is 12 amino acids long. This chain's CDR3 is CSASRGDTEAFF. The CDR3 DNA follows: TGCAGTGCTAGTAGGGGGGACACTGAAGCTTTCTTT.

This clonotype was recorded at least ten times. The chain uses TRBV5-1 and TRBJ2-4; 10 bases map to TRBD1. The CDR3 consists of 15 residues. From germline, CDR1 is SGHRS and CDR2 YFSETQ. Unmatched junction bases numbered 5, after V lost 3 bases and J lost 5 bases. The CDR3 is CASSSRDRGENIQYF. The CDR3 DNA reads as TGCGCCAGCAGCTCAAGGGACAGGGGCGAAAACATTCAGTACTTC.

The chain couples TRBV7-9 to TRBJ2-5; D unclear. The CDR3 runs to 12 residues. CDR1 and CDR2 (germline): SEHNR, FQNEAQ (reference sequence). Deletions cut 5 bases from V and 5 bases from J, with 9 bases between. The CDR3 region has the DNA TGTGCCAGCAGCCCGGTGGGGGAGACCCAGTACTTC. Translating it yields CASSPVGETQYF. The variable domain in full, completed from reference TRBV7-9 and TRBJ2-5, reads DTGVSQNPRHKITKRGQNVTFRCDPISEHNRLYWYRQTLGQGPEFLTYFQNEAQLEKSRLLSDRFSAERPKGSFSTLEIQRTEQGDSAMYLCASSPVGETQYFGPGTRLLVL.

This chain links TRBV28 with TRBJ1-2, with unresolved D. The V and J ends lost 7 bases and 8 bases respectively, with 14 bases between them. CDR3 length: 12 residues. Germline-derived CDR1 and CDR2 are MDHEN and SYDVKM. The CDR3 spells CASTSGGIGYTF. Written as DNA, the CDR3 is TGTGCCAGCACCTCGGGAGGGATCGGCTACACCTTC.

This clonotype was detected only a few times. The gene calls are TRBV2 and TRBJ2-7; D remains ambiguous. The V end was cut by 2 bases, the J end by 3 bases, with 11 bases between. Looked up from germline, CDR1 is SNHLY and CDR2 is FYNNEI. The CDR3 is made up of 14 amino acids. CDR3 bases: TGTGCCAGCAGTGAAACGCGGCAGATCTACGAGCAGTACGTC. Amino acids: CASSETRQIYEQYV.

This chain links TRBV14 with TRBJ2-6; no firm D call. The CDR3 consists of 14 residues. Trimming removed 3 bases from V and 1 base from J, with 4 bases in between. Germline values: CDR1 SGHDN, CDR2 FVKESK. Here the CDR3 DNA reads TGTGCCAGCAGCCACCTATCTGGGGCCAACGTCCTGACTTTC. This encodes CASSHLSGANVLTF.